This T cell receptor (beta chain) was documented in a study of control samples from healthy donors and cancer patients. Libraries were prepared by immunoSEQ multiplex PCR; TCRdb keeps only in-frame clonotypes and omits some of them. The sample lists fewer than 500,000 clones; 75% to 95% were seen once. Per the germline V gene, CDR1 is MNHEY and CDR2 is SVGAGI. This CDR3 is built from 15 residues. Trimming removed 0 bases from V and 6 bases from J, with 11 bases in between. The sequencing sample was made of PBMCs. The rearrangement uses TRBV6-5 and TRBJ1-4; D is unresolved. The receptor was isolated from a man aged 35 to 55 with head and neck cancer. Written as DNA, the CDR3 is TGTGCCAGCAGTTACTCGGGGTCACGGGATGAAAAACTGTTTTTT. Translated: CASSYSGSRDEKLFF.